A selection of T cell receptor beta chains follows, all from one sample in a study of T cell changes during pregnancy in multiple sclerosis. Assay: immunoSEQ multiplex PCR; the TCRdb copy retains only in-frame clones and omits some. The sample lists approximately 70,000 clones, over 85% occurring once. The sample here was CD4+ T cells from peripheral blood mononuclear cells, taken after pregnancy. The receptor set was obtained from a female donor with multiple sclerosis, enrolled in a pregnancy study. Each CDR3 is given with its conserved first and last residue.

TRBV10-3,TRBJ2-7,16,CAIGGLAGAPTGEQYF
TRBV4-2,TRBJ2-1,16,CASSQVTSGSYNEQFF
TRBV29-1,TRBJ2-1,14,CSATRTGGPDEQFF
TRBV15,TRBJ2-1,17,CATSRDRGLAGADEQFF
TRBV7-9,TRBJ2-1,13,CASSLDRLAAPLF
TRBV19,TRBJ2-5,17,CASSTTSGSRHGETQYF
TRBV27,TRBJ2-3,13,CASSFRGTDTQYF
TRBV2,TRBJ1-5,14,CASTEGRGNQPQHF
TRBV5-4,TRBJ2-3,13,CASRTSPTDTQYF
TRBV2,TRBJ2-1,13,CASRTSGKNEQFF
TRBV6-5,TRBJ1-2,13,CASKGAQASGYTF
TRBV5-4,TRBJ2-7,15,CASSFEGGRSYEQYF
TRBV7-9,TRBJ2-7,13,CASSLRGGYEQYF
TRBV28,TRBJ1-5,15,CASSMPPRGDQPQHF
TRBV29-1,TRBJ2-2,13,CSAALSGAGELFF
TRBV2,TRBJ2-5,13,CASSATVKETQYF
TRBV10-2,TRBJ1-5,12,CASSAGNQPQHF
TRBV30,TRBJ1-1,13,CAWSAWQGTGAFF
TRBV6-5,TRBJ1-2,13,CASSGSQDYGYTF
TRBV28,TRBJ2-7,14,CASSSTGGTYEQYF
TRBV5-4,TRBJ2-1,17,CASSLPSGKPLYNEQFF
TRBV29-1,TRBJ1-2,12,CSVRTVNYGYTF
TRBV9,TRBJ2-2,15,CASSFRQANTGELFF
TRBV28,TRBJ1-5,18,CASSLGGKDIYSNQPQHF
TRBV5-6,TRBJ1-3,14,CASSPSDRVNTIYF
TRBV19,TRBJ2-7,13,CASKVAGVPEQYF
TRBV2,TRBJ1-5,16,CASRPLGQGRNQPQHF
TRBV6-5,TRBJ2-7,14,CASQPGGPSYEQYF
TRBV28,TRBJ2-1,14,CASIRTSGSYEQFF
TRBV7-2,TRBJ2-2,13,CASSIGLAGELFF
TRBV5-8,TRBJ1-1,17,CASSTRGGPRMNTEAFF
TRBV5-4,TRBJ1-4,16,CASSFTAGGANEKLFF
TRBV2,TRBJ1-1,12,CASREMNTEAFF
TRBV7-2,TRBJ2-7,17,CASSLPSGAPVTYEQYF
TRBV18,TRBJ1-5,16,CASSAGQGVSNQPQHF
TRBV5-4,TRBJ1-1,14,CASSPGGANTEAFF
TRBV20-1,TRBJ2-5,11,CSPDSQPTQYF
TRBV5-1,TRBJ1-1,14,CASSSDRGLGGAFF
TRBV7-2,TRBJ1-5,15,CASSFQGPPRQPQHF
TRBV6-5,TRBJ2-7,14,CASSPSRTHRLEYF
TRBV14,TRBJ2-5,15,CASSPRSGSQETQYF
TRBV19,TRBJ2-5,14,CASRGLATQETQYF
TRBV5-1,TRBJ1-1,13,CASREERFTEAFF
TRBV2,TRBJ2-3,16,CASSRDTSGSGDTQYF
TRBV19,TRBJ1-1,13,CASSIWGHTEAFF
TRBV6-5,TRBJ2-5,15,CASSYSAGGPQTQYF
TRBV13,TRBJ1-2,13,CASQGGRSGGYTF
TRBV28,TRBJ2-7,14,CASRNGQATYEQYF